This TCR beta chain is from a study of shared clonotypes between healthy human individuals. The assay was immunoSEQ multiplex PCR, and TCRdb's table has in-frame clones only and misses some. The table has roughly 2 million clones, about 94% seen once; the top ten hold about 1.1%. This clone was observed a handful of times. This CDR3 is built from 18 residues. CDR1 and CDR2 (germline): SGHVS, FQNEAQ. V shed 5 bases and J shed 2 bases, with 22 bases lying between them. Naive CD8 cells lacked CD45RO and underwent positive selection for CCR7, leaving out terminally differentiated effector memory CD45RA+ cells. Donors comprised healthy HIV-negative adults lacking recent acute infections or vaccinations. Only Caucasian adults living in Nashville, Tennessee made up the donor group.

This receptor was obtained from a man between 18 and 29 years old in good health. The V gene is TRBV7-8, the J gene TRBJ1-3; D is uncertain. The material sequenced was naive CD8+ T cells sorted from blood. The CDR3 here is CASSLLGTWWMAGNTIYF. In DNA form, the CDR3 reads TGTGCCAGCAGCCTTTTGGGCACCTGGTGGATGGCTGGAAACACCATATATTTT. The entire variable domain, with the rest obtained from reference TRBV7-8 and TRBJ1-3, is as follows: GAGVSQSPRYKVAKRGQDVALRCDPISGHVSLFWYQQALGQGPEFLTYFQNEAQLDKSGLPSDRFFAERPEGSVSTLKIQRTQQEDSAVYLCASSLLGTWWMAGNTIYFGEGSWLTVV.